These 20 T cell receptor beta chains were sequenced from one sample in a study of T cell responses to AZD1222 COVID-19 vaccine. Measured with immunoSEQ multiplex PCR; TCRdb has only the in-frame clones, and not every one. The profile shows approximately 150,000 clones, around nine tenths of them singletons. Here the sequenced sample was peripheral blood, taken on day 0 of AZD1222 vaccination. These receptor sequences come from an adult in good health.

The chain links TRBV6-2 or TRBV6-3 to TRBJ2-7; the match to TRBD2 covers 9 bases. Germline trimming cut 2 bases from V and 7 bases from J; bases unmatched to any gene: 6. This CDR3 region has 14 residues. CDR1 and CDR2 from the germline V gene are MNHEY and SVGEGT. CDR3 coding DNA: TGTGCCAGCAGTTACGGTAGCGGGAGAATGGAGCAGTACTTC. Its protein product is CASSYGSGRMEQYF.

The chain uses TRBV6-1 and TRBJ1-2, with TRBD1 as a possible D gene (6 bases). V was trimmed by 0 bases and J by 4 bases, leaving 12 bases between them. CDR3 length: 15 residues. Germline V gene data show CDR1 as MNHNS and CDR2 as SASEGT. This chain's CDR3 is CASSEAKGVGYGYTF. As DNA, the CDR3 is TGTGCCAGCAGTGAAGCGAAGGGGGTGGGCTATGGCTACACCTTC.

The CDR3 here is CASSYWTGNYGYTF. CDR3 in DNA: TGTGCCAGCAGTTACTGGACAGGGAACTATGGCTACACCTTC. The chain recombines TRBV6-5 with TRBJ1-2; TRBD1 aligns across 8 bases. This CDR3 is built from 14 residues. V dropped 1 base and J dropped 2; count of bases not matched to a gene: 0. The V gene's germline CDR1 is MNHEY and CDR2 SVGAGI.

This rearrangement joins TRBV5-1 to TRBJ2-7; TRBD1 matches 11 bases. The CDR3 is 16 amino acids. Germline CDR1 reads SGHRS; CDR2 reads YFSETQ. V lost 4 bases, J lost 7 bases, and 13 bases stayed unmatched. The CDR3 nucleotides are TGCGCCAGCAGCAACCTAGCCGGGACAGGGGGTCAAGAGCAGTACTTC. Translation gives CASSNLAGTGGQEQYF.

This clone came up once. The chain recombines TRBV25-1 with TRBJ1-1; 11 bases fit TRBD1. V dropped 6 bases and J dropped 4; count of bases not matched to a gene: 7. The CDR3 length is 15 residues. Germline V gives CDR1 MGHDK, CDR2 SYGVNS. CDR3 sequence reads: CASSLTGTGGTEAFF. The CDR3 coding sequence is TGTGCCAGCAGCCTGACCGGGACAGGGGGCACTGAAGCTTTCTTT.

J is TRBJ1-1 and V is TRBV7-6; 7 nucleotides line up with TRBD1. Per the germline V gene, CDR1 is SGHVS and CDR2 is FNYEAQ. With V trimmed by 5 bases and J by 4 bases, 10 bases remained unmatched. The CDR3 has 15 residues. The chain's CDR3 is CASSPYRGLSTEAFF. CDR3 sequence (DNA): TGTGCCAGCAGCCCCTACAGGGGATTGAGCACTGAAGCTTTCTTT.

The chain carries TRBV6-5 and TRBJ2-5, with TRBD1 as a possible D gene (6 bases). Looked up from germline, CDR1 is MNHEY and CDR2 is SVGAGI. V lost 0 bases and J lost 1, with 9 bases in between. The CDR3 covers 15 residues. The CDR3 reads CASSYSKQGQETQYF. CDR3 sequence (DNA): TGTGCCAGCAGTTACTCGAAACAGGGCCAAGAGACCCAGTACTTC.

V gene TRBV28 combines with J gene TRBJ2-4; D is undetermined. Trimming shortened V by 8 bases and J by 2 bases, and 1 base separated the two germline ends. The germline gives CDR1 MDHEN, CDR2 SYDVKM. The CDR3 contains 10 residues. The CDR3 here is CASSKNIQYF. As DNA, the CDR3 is TGTGCCAGCTCCAAAAACATTCAGTACTTC.

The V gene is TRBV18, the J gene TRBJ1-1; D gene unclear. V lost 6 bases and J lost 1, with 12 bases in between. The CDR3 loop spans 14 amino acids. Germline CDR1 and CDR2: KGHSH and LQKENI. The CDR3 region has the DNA TGTGCCAGCTCCCTGATCCCCAGGAACACTGAAGCTTTCTTT. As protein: CASSLIPRNTEAFF.

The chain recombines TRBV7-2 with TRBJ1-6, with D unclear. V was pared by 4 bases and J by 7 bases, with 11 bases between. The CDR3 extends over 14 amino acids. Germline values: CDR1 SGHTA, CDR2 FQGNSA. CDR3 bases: TGTGCCAGCAGCTACGATAACCCAAATTCACCCCTCCACTTT. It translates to CASSYDNPNSPLHF.

In nucleotides, the CDR3 is TGTGCCTGGAGTGGGGGACTATCAACCTACGAGCAGTACTTC. Residues: CAWSGGLSTYEQYF. The V call is TRBV30, the J call TRBJ2-7, with 7 bases lining up with TRBD2. In germline, CDR1 is GTSNPN, CDR2 SVGIG (reference sequence). The CDR3 consists of 14 residues. V was pared by 1 base and J by 2 bases, with 5 bases of the junction left unmatched.

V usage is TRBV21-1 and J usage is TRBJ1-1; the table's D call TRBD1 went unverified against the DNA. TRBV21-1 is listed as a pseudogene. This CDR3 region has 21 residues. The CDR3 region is CASSKPPSPGQGTTQGAEAFF. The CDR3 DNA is TGTGCCAGCAGCAAACCCCCCTCCCCTGGGCAGGGAACCACGCAGGGCGCTGAAGCTTTCTTT.

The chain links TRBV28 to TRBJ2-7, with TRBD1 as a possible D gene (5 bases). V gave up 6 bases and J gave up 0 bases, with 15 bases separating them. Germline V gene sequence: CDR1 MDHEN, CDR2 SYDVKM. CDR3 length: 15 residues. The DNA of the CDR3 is TGTGCCAGCAGGCGACTGGGGCCTGACTCCTACGAGCAGTACTTC. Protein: CASRRLGPDSYEQYF.

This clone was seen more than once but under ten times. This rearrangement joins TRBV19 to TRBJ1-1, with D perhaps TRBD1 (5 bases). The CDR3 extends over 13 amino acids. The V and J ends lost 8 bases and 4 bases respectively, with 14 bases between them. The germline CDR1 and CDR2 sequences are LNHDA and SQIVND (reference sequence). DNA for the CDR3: TGTGCCAGTGGGGTGACAGTGTCCACTGAAGCTTTCTTT. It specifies CASGVTVSTEAFF.

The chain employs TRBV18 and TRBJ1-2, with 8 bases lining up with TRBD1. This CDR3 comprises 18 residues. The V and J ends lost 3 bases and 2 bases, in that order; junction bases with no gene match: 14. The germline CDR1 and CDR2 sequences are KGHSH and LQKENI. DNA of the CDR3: TGTGCCAGCTCACCCGAACGGACCGGGACAGGATCCAACTATGGCTACACCTTC. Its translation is CASSPERTGTGSNYGYTF. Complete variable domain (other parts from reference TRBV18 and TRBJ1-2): NAGVMQNPRHLVRRRGQEARLRCSPMKGHSHVYWYRQLPEEGLKFMVYLQKENIIDESGMPKERFSAEFPKEGPSILRIQQVVRGDSAAYFCASSPERTGTGSNYGYTFGSGTRLTVV.

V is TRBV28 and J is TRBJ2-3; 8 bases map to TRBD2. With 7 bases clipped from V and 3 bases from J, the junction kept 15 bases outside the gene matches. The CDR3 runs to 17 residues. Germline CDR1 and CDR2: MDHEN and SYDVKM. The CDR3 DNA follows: TGTGCCAGCACGATGGGGGCGCTAGCGGGTTTAACAGATACGCAGTATTTT. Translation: CASTMGALAGLTDTQYF.

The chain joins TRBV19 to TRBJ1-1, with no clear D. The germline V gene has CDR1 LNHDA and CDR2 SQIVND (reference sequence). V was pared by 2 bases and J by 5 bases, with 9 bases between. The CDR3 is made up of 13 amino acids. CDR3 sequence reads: CASSITSLTEAFF. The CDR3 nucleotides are TGTGCCAGTAGTATAACATCCCTGACTGAAGCTTTCTTT.

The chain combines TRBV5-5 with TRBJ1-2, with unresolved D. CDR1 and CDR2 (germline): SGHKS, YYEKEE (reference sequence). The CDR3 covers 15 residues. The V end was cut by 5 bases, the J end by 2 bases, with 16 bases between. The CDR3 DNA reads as TGTGCCAGCAGTGCCGGTTCGGTTCACAACTATGGCTACACCTTC. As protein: CASSAGSVHNYGYTF.

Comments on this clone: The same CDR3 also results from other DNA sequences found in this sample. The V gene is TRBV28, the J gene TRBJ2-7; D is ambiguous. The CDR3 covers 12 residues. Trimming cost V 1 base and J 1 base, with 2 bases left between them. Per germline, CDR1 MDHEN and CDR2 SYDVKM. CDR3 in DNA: TGTGCCAGCAGTTTATTGTCCTACGAGCAGTACTTC. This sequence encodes CASSLLSYEQYF. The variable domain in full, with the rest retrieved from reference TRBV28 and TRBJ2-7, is DVKVTQSSRYLVKRTGEKVFLECVQDMDHENMFWYRQDPGLGLRLIYFSYDVKMKEKGDIPEGYSVSREKKERFSLILESASTNQTSMYLCASSLLSYEQYFGPGTRLTVT.

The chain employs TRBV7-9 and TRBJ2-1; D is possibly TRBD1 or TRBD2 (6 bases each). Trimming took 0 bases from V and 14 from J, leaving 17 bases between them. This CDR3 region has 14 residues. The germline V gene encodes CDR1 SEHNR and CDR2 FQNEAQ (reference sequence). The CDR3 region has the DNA TGTGCCAGCAGCTTAGCAGGAGGGCAGGGGAAGAAGTTCTTC. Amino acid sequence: CASSLAGGQGKKFF.